These 16 T cell receptor beta chains originate from one sample sequenced in a study of brain T cells in children with intractable seizures. Assay: immunoSEQ multiplex PCR; the TCRdb copy retains only in-frame clones and omits some. The table records 3,500 to 4,000 clones, 55% to 75% of them present only once. Sequencing was limited to surgery cases with top T cell transcript signatures in brain tissue. Specimen: resected brain tissue, collected at surgery. These TCRs come from a girl under 10 years old with Rasmussen encephalitis and intractable seizures.

The J gene is TRBJ2-1, the V gene TRBV24-1; 8 nucleotides align to TRBD1. Trimming cost V 3 bases and J 0 bases; bases outside gene matches: 6. Germline values: CDR1 KGHDR, CDR2 SFDVKD. The CDR3 extends over 17 amino acids. CDR3 sequence: CATSDPGQESSYNEQFF. The CDR3 DNA reads TGTGCCACCAGTGATCCGGGACAGGAAAGCTCCTACAATGAGCAGTTCTTC.

The V gene is TRBV19, the J gene TRBJ2-4, with TRBD1 matching 7 bases. V shed 3 bases, J shed 2 bases, and the junction held 7 bases outside the gene matches. The germline CDR1 and CDR2 sequences are LNHDA and SQIVND (reference sequence). The CDR3 runs 16 residues. As DNA, the CDR3 is TGTGCCAGTAGTATTTTCGGGACAGATACCAAAAACATTCAGTACTTC. It yields the protein CASSIFGTDTKNIQYF.

The chain carries TRBV6-5 and TRBJ2-7; D not certain. Germline V CDR1 and CDR2: MNHEY, SVGAGI. V dropped 5 bases and J dropped 5 bases, with 7 bases sitting between them. The CDR3 has 11 residues. In nucleotides, the CDR3 is TGTGCCAGCAGTACCCTAAACGAGCAGTACTTC. Translated, it gives CASSTLNEQYF.

The rearrangement links TRBV10-3 to TRBJ1-1; 11 positions match TRBD1. J gave up 5 bases and V 4 bases, and 12 bases lay outside the gene matches. CDR1 and CDR2 (germline): ENHRY, SYGVKD. This CDR3 comprises 17 residues. The CDR3 reads CAISGWGRTGGETEAFF. CDR3 nucleotide sequence: TGTGCCATCAGTGGGTGGGGAAGGACAGGGGGCGAGACTGAAGCTTTCTTT.

The rearrangement uses TRBV7-3 and TRBJ2-1, with 10 bases identical to TRBD1. V was clipped by 4 bases and J by 8 bases; unmatched bases: 8. The CDR3 has 15 amino acids. From germline, CDR1 is SGHTA and CDR2 FQGTGA. This CDR3 reads CASSWTGGVLDEQFF. The CDR3 coding sequence is TGTGCCAGCAGCTGGACAGGGGGAGTTTTAGATGAGCAGTTCTTC.

V gene TRBV19 combines with J gene TRBJ2-7; TRBD2 matches at 8 bases. Germline loops: CDR1 LNHDA, CDR2 SQIVND (reference sequence). V dropped 2 bases and J dropped 2; count of bases not matched to a gene: 5. CDR3 length equals 15 residues. Here the CDR3 DNA reads TGTGCCAGTAGTATATTGGCTAGCGGGCCCTACGAGCAGTACTTC. Amino acids: CASSILASGPYEQYF.

V and J are TRBV6-5 and TRBJ1-2; TRBD1 agrees at 12 bases. From germline, CDR1 is MNHEY and CDR2 SVGAGI. The CDR3 runs 14 residues. After removal of 5 bases from V and 8 bases from J, the junction contained 6 bases not matched to a gene. CDR3: CASSRDRGRDGYTF. The CDR3 nucleotides are TGTGCCAGCAGTAGGGACAGGGGGCGAGACGGCTACACCTTC.

V and J are TRBV5-4 and TRBJ2-6, with TRBD1 as a possible D gene (5 bases). V dropped 3 bases and J dropped 2 bases, with 12 bases sitting between them. The CDR3 runs 16 residues. Germline lookup yields CDR1 SGHNT and CDR2 YYREEE (reference sequence). The CDR3 region has the DNA TGTGCCAGCAGCTCTCCCACGACAGCTGGGGCCAACGTCCTGACTTTC. It specifies CASSSPTTAGANVLTF.

The chain uses TRBV12-3 or TRBV12-4 and TRBJ1-5; D is ambiguous. The V and J ends lost 6 bases and 6 bases respectively, with 9 bases between them. This CDR3 is 12 amino acids long. CDR3 loop: CASSGLSQPQHF. CDR3 nucleotide sequence: TGTGCCAGCAGCGGACTCAGTCAGCCCCAGCATTTT.

This clone showed up just a few times. Written as DNA, the CDR3 is TGTGCCAGCAGCCCGTCAGCGGGGTTAACGACAGATACGCAGTATTTT. Translated, it gives CASSPSAGLTTDTQYF. This chain joins TRBV4-2 and TRBJ2-3, with TRBD2 identical over 7 bases. The V segment lost 4 bases and the J segment 3 bases; nucleotides outside the gene matches: 10. CDR3 length: 16 residues. The germline V gene encodes CDR1 LGHNA and CDR2 YNFKEQ.

The chain carries TRBV2 and TRBJ2-1; 14 bases are a match to TRBD2. V shed 9 bases, J shed 0 bases, and the junction held 10 bases outside the gene matches. The CDR3 has 18 residues. The germline CDR1 and CDR2 sequences are SNHLY and FYNNEI. Here the CDR3 DNA reads TGTGCCAGTCTAAGACTAGCGGGAGGGCCTAGCTCCTACAATGAGCAGTTCTTC. It specifies CASLRLAGGPSSYNEQFF.

This chain links TRBV9 with TRBJ2-5; 7 bases are shared with TRBD1. The CDR3 extends over 17 amino acids. J gave up 3 bases and V 2 bases, and 13 bases lay outside the gene matches. The germline CDR1 and CDR2 sequences are SGDLS and YYNGEE. The CDR3 DNA reads TGTGCCAGCAGCGTCCCTAGGGGGCCTTTCGAGAAAGAGACCCAGTACTTC. Amino acids: CASSVPRGPFEKETQYF. The full variable domain, rest sourced from reference TRBV9 and TRBJ2-5, is DSGVTQTPKHLITATGQRVTLRCSPRSGDLSVYWYQQSLDQGLQFLIQYYNGEERAKGNILERFSAQQFPDLHSELNLSSLELGDSALYFCASSVPRGPFEKETQYFGPGTRLLVL.

The chain employs TRBV19 and TRBJ1-4; 7 bases are a match to TRBD1. Germline trimming cut 4 bases from V and 5 bases from J; bases unmatched to any gene: 1. The CDR3 totals 13 residues. Per germline, CDR1 LNHDA and CDR2 SQIVND (reference sequence). Here the CDR3 reads CASSRDRNEKLFF. In DNA form, the CDR3 reads TGTGCCAGTAGTAGGGACAGAAATGAAAAACTGTTTTTT.

There are a few counts of this clone. The rearrangement uses TRBV2 and TRBJ1-5, with a tentative D call TRBD1 (5 bases). The CDR3 spans 13 residues. CDR1 and CDR2 from the germline V gene are SNHLY and FYNNEI. V lost 6 bases to trimming and J lost 0 bases, with 6 bases between them. CDR3 sequence reads: CASRGDSNQPQHF. The DNA for the CDR3 is TGTGCCAGCAGGGGGGATAGCAATCAGCCCCAGCATTTT.

The chain links TRBV27 to TRBJ2-1; the D gene could be TRBD1 or TRBD2 (5 bases each). The germline V gene encodes CDR1 MNHEY and CDR2 SMNVEV (reference sequence). This CDR3 region has 15 residues. Trimming cost V 5 bases and J 7 bases, with 18 bases left between them. The CDR3 loop reads CASSPWGPLGNEQFF. In DNA form, the CDR3 reads TGTGCCAGCAGTCCCTGGGGACCCTTAGGGAATGAGCAGTTCTTC.

The rearrangement links TRBV11-2 to TRBJ1-3, with D unresolved. CDR3 size: 15 residues. V dropped 0 bases and J dropped 0 bases, with 6 bases sitting between them. Per germline, CDR1 SGHAT and CDR2 FQNNGV. The CDR3 sequence is CASSLERISGNTIYF. For the CDR3, the DNA is TGTGCCAGCAGCTTAGAGCGGATCTCTGGAAACACCATATATTTT.